One and the same sample provided the 19 T cell receptor beta chains below, sequenced in a study of cytomegalovirus exposure and HLA in healthy donors. The PCR ran on 60 Vbeta and 13 Jbeta primers. The table came from immunoSEQ multiplex PCR; TCRdb's copy has only in-frame clones and leaves some out. The data show tens of thousands of clones, under 80% seen once. The sequencing sample was made of PBMCs. Receptor source: a male donor in good health and CMV-seropositive.

The rearrangement links TRBV30 to TRBJ2-3, with TRBD2 matching over 7 bases. The germline V gene has CDR1 GTSNPN and CDR2 SVGIG (reference sequence). V lost 4 bases to trimming and J lost 6 bases; unmatched junction nucleotides: 4. CDR3 length equals 12 residues. The CDR3 region is CAWKAGVDTQYF. CDR3 in DNA: TGTGCCTGGAAGGCGGGAGTGGATACGCAGTATTTT.

The CDR3 loop reads CASRGVSGGETQYF. The DNA for the CDR3 is TGTGCCAGCAGGGGAGTTAGCGGGGGGGAGACCCAGTACTTC. The chain recombines TRBV6-5 with TRBJ2-5, with TRBD2 matching over 10 bases. This CDR3 region has 14 residues. CDR1 and CDR2 (germline): MNHEY, SVGAGI. Trimming removed 6 bases from V and 5 bases from J; junction bases left unmatched: 6.

The chain uses TRBV19 and TRBJ2-5; a weak D match, TRBD2 (6 bases). The CDR3 runs to 13 residues. CDR1 and CDR2 from the germline V gene are LNHDA and SQIVND (reference sequence). V was trimmed by 4 bases and J by 1 base, leaving 7 bases between them. The CDR3 protein is CASSRDFQETQYF. The DNA of the CDR3 is TGTGCCAGTAGTAGGGACTTCCAAGAGACCCAGTACTTC.

The J gene is TRBJ2-5, the V gene TRBV30; D might be TRBD2 (6 bases). Trimming removed 1 base at V and 4 bases at J, with 10 bases between. The germline V gene encodes CDR1 GTSNPN and CDR2 SVGIG (reference sequence). CDR3 length: 13 residues. Here the CDR3 DNA reads TGTGCCTGGAGTGGTAAAGCGGGAGAGACCCAGTACTTC. Its translation: CAWSGKAGETQYF.

This chain connects TRBV16 to TRBJ2-4; perhaps TRBD2 as D (6 bases). The CDR3 runs 15 residues. Trimming removed 0 bases from V and 0 bases from J, with 6 bases in between. Germline V CDR1 and CDR2: KGHSY, FQNENV. The CDR3 nucleotides read TGTGCCAGCAGCCAATCGGGGGGAGCCAAAAACATTCAGTACTTC. Encoded protein: CASSQSGGAKNIQYF. The complete variable domain, with remaining parts taken from reference TRBV16 and TRBJ2-4, reads GEEVAQTPKHLVRGEGQKAKLYCAPIKGHSYVFWYQQVLKNEFKFLISFQNENVFDETGMPKERFSAKCLPNSPCSLEIQATKLEDSAVYFCASSQSGGAKNIQYFGAGTRLSVL.

The chain links TRBV29-1 to TRBJ2-7, with a tentative D call TRBD2 (5 bases). CDR3 length: 15 residues. Germline V gene lookup returns CDR1 SQVTM and CDR2 ANQGSEA. The V and J ends lost 6 bases and 2 bases respectively, with 20 bases between them. The CDR3 sequence: CSVARGSGPPYEQYF. The DNA of the CDR3 is TGCAGCGTGGCGAGAGGCAGCGGACCTCCCTACGAGCAGTACTTC.

V and J are TRBV7-3 and TRBJ2-3, with 13 bases lining up with TRBD2. After removal of 6 bases from V and 1 base from J, the junction contained 13 bases not matched to a gene. This CDR3 is built from 19 residues. Germline V gene data show CDR1 as SGHTA and CDR2 as FQGTGA. This CDR3 reads CASSREGLAGIPGTDTQYF. In nucleotides, the CDR3 is TGTGCCAGCAGTCGCGAGGGACTAGCGGGAATCCCTGGCACAGATACGCAGTATTTT.

This chain joins TRBV2 and TRBJ2-7, with D tentatively TRBD1 (5 bases). V was clipped by 7 bases and J by 3 bases, with 16 bases between them. Germline V CDR1 and CDR2: SNHLY, FYNNEI. The CDR3 spans 14 residues. The CDR3 nucleotides read TGTGCCAGCAAGGTGGACAACAGCTACTACGAGCAGTACTTC. As protein: CASKVDNSYYEQYF.

This chain uses TRBV7-2 with TRBJ2-7; TRBD2 might be the D (5 bases). The CDR3 has 12 residues. Germline V gives CDR1 SGHTA, CDR2 FQGNSA. V was cut by 7 bases and J by 4 bases, with 11 bases left in between. The CDR3 region has the DNA TGTGCCAGCACGAAGACGGGGTACGAGCAGTACTTC. Encoded protein: CASTKTGYEQYF. The full variable domain, with the rest looked up from reference TRBV7-2 and TRBJ2-7, is GAGVSQSPSNKVTEKGKDVELRCDPISGHTALYWYRQSLGQGLEFLIYFQGNSAPDKSGLPSDRFSAERTGGSVSTLTIQRTQQEDSAVYLCASTKTGYEQYFGPGTRLTVT.

The V call is TRBV5-1, the J call TRBJ2-7; weak D call: TRBD2 (5 bases). This CDR3 region has 12 residues. Germline V gene sequence: CDR1 SGHRS, CDR2 YFSETQ. V dropped 0 bases and J dropped 6 bases, with 7 bases sitting between them. In nucleotides, the CDR3 is TGCGCCAGCAGCTTGGAAGGGAGCGAGCAGTACTTC. As protein: CASSLEGSEQYF.

The CDR3 nucleotides are TGCGCCAGCAGCTGGCAGGGGACAGCCTACGAGCAGTACTTC. This sequence encodes CASSWQGTAYEQYF. The rearrangement joins TRBV5-1 to TRBJ2-7; 7 bases align to TRBD1. Germline CDR1 is SGHRS and CDR2 is YFSETQ. J was trimmed by 2 bases and V by 3 bases; bases with no gene match: 5. The length of the CDR3 is 14 residues.

The genes are TRBV5-5 and TRBJ2-1; D is perhaps TRBD1 (6 bases). The germline V gene encodes CDR1 SGHKS and CDR2 YYEKEE (reference sequence). With 0 bases removed from V and 2 bases from J, the gap between germline ends came to 9 bases. The length of the CDR3 is 15 residues. CDR3 sequence (DNA): TGTGCCAGCAGCTTGGTACAGGGACCCTACAATGAGCAGTTCTTC. It yields the protein CASSLVQGPYNEQFF. Based on the CDR3 plus reference TRBV5-5 and TRBJ2-1, the full variable domain is DAGVTQSPTHLIKTRGQQVTLRCSPISGHKSVSWYQQVLGQGPQFIFQYYEKEERGRGNFPDRFSARQFPNYSSELNVNALLLGDSALYLCASSLVQGPYNEQFFGPGTRLTVL.

V is TRBV30 and J is TRBJ1-6; a possible D gene is TRBD1 (6 bases). This CDR3 is built from 13 residues. Germline CDR1 reads GTSNPN; CDR2 reads SVGIG (reference sequence). V dropped 3 bases and J dropped 9 bases, with 12 bases sitting between them. The CDR3 DNA follows: TGTGCCTGGAGGGACAGTAGCGTTTCACCCCTCCACTTT. This encodes CAWRDSSVSPLHF.

The chain uses TRBV5-1 and TRBJ2-3; D perhaps matches TRBD2 (7 bases). The germline gives CDR1 SGHRS, CDR2 YFSETQ. V lost 0 bases and J 4 bases, leaving 15 bases between the germline ends. The CDR3 has 16 amino acids. The CDR3 nucleotides read TGCGCCAGCAGCTTGGAAGGGGGGGAGGTCGCAGATACGCAGTATTTT. Protein sequence: CASSLEGGEVADTQYF.

In this sample, this clone turned up once. The rearrangement uses TRBV30 and TRBJ2-5; TRBD2 aligns across 13 bases. CDR1 GTSNPN and CDR2 SVGIG come from the germline V gene (reference sequence). Germline trimming cut 6 bases from V and 4 bases from J; bases unmatched to any gene: 5. CDR3 length: 14 residues. CDR3 sequence reads: CACLLAGGGETQYF. The CDR3 DNA sequence: TGTGCCTGCCTACTAGCGGGGGGGGGAGAGACCCAGTACTTC.

The CDR3 reads CASSYLIADTQYF. CDR3 nucleotides: TGTGCCAGCAGTTATTTGATTGCGGATACGCAGTATTTT. The chain employs TRBV6-5 and TRBJ2-3; D call uncertain. CDR3 size: 13 residues. Germline assignment: CDR1 MNHEY and CDR2 SVGAGI. Trimming pared 3 bases from V and 6 bases from J, leaving 10 bases between.

The genes are TRBV19 and TRBJ2-5; 12 bases align to TRBD1. Germline lookup yields CDR1 LNHDA and CDR2 SQIVND (reference sequence). This CDR3 region has 15 residues. The V and J ends lost 10 bases and 5 bases, in that order; junction bases with no gene match: 11. Here the CDR3 DNA reads TGTGCCACCGATAAACGGGACAGGGGGCTTGAGACCCAGTACTTC. It codes for CATDKRDRGLETQYF.

This clone has only a few counts. CDR3 nucleotide sequence: TGTGCCAGTAGTAACAGTAAATACGAGCAGTACTTC. Protein sequence: CASSNSKYEQYF. This sequence joins TRBV19 and TRBJ2-7; no firm D call. The CDR3 totals 12 residues. Germline loops: CDR1 LNHDA, CDR2 SQIVND (reference sequence). V was trimmed by 4 bases and J by 4 bases, leaving 8 bases between them.

The CDR3, as DNA: TGTGCCAGCAGTACCCGTGGAGGGCTTGGCGAGCAGTACTTC. The encoded protein is CASSTRGGLGEQYF. This chain links TRBV27 with TRBJ2-7; D possibly corresponds to TRBD2 (6 bases). Per the germline V gene, CDR1 is MNHEY and CDR2 is SMNVEV (reference sequence). Trimming removed 5 bases at V and 6 bases at J, with 17 bases between. This CDR3 region has 14 residues.